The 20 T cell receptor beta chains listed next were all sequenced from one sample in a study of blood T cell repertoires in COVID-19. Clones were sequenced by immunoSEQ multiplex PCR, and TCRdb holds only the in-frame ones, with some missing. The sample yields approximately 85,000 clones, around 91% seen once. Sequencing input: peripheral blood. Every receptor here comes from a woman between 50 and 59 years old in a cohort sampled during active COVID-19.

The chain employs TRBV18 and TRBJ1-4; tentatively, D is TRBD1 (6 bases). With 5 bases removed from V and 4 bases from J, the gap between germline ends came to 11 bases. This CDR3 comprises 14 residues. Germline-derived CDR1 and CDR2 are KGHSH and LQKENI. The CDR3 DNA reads TGTGCCAGCTCATACACAGGGTTTAATGAAAAACTGTTTTTT. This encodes CASSYTGFNEKLFF.

The CDR3 sequence: CASSIGTGRGTEPQHF. The DNA of the CDR3 is TGTGCCAGTAGTATAGGGACGGGCAGGGGAACTGAGCCCCAGCATTTT. The genes are TRBV19 and TRBJ1-5, with D maybe TRBD1 (6 bases). CDR3 length: 16 residues. The germline CDR1 and CDR2 sequences are LNHDA and SQIVND (reference sequence). V dropped 1 base and J dropped 8 bases, with 18 bases sitting between them.

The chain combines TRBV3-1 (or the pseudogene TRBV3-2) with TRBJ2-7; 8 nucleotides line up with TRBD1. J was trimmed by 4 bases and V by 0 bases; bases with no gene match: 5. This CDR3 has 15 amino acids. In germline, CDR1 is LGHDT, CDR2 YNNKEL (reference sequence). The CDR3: CASSQDRRQGYEQYF. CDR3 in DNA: TGTGCCAGCAGCCAAGATCGGCGACAGGGGTACGAGCAGTACTTC.

The CDR3 DNA sequence: TGCAGTGCCCAGACAGATACGCAGTATTTT. Its protein is CSAQTDTQYF. The V and J genes are TRBV20-1 and TRBJ2-3; unclear D gene. The length of the CDR3 is 10 residues. V was clipped by 6 bases and J by 3 bases, with 4 bases between them. CDR1 is DFQATT, CDR2 SNEGSKA, per germline (reference sequence).

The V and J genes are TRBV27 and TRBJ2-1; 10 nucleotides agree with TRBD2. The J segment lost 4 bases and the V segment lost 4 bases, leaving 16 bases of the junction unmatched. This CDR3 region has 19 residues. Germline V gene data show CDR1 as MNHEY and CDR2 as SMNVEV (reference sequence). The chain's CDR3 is CASSSPRASGSPLYNEQFF. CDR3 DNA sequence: TGTGCCAGCAGTTCACCGCGGGCTAGCGGGAGCCCTCTTTACAATGAGCAGTTCTTC.

This CDR3 is CASTGGPRYEQYF. In nucleotides, the CDR3 is TGTGCCAGCACGGGAGGGCCTCGTTACGAGCAGTACTTC. This chain joins TRBV28 and TRBJ2-7; 8 bases line up with TRBD2. Per the germline V gene, CDR1 is MDHEN and CDR2 is SYDVKM. CDR3 length: 13 residues. V lost 7 bases and J lost 4; bases outside the gene matches: 6. Combining the CDR3 with reference TRBV28 and TRBJ2-7 gives the whole variable domain DVKVTQSSRYLVKRTGEKVFLECVQDMDHENMFWYRQDPGLGLRLIYFSYDVKMKEKGDIPEGYSVSREKKERFSLILESASTNQTSMYLCASTGGPRYEQYFGPGTRLTVT.

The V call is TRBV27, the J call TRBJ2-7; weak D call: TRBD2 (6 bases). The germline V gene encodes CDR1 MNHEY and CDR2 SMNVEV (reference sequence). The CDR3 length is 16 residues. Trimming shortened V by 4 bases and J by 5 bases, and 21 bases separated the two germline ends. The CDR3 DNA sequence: TGTGCCAGCAGTTCCGTAACCGGGACTTCCCGAAACGAGCAGTACTTC. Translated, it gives CASSSVTGTSRNEQYF.

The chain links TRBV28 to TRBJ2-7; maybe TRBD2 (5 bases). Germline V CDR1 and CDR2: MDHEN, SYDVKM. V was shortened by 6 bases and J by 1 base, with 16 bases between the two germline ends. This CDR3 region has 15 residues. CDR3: CASRAGVVGSYEQYF. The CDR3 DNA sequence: TGTGCCAGCAGGGCCGGGGTGGTTGGGTCCTACGAGCAGTACTTC.

CDR3 protein: CASSYRDRGDIQYF. The CDR3 nucleotides read TGTGCCAGCAGTTACCGGGACAGGGGTGACATTCAGTACTTC. The chain employs TRBV5-4 and TRBJ2-4, with 10 bases matching TRBD1. There are 14 residues in the CDR3. CDR1 SGHNT and CDR2 YYREEE come from the germline V gene (reference sequence). V lost 5 bases, J lost 8 bases, and 7 bases stayed unmatched.

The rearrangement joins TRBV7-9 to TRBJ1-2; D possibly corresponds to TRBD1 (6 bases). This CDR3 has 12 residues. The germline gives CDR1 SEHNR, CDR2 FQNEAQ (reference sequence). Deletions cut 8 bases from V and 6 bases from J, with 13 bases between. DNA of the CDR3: TGTGCCAGCGATACAGGGAATGATGGCTACACCTTC. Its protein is CASDTGNDGYTF.

In nucleotides, the CDR3 is TGTGCCAGCAGTTTCATCAATGAGCAGTTCTTC. Protein product: CASSFINEQFF. V usage is TRBV27 and J usage is TRBJ2-1; D ambiguous. V dropped 3 bases and J dropped 6 bases, with 3 bases sitting between them. CDR1 is MNHEY and CDR2 is SMNVEV in the germline V gene (reference sequence). The CDR3 runs 11 residues.

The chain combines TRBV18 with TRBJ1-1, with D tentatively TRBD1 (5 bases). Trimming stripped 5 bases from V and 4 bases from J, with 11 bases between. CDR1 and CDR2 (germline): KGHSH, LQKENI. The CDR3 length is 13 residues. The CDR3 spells CASSLGEVTEAFF. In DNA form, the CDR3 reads TGTGCCAGCTCATTAGGGGAAGTCACTGAAGCTTTCTTT.

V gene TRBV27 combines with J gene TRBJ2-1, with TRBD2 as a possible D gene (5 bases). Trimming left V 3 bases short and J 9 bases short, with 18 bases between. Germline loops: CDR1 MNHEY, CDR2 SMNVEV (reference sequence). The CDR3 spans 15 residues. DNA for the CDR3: TGTGCCAGCAGTTTGGAGGTGAAGGGTTATGGTGAGCAGTTCTTC. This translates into CASSLEVKGYGEQFF.

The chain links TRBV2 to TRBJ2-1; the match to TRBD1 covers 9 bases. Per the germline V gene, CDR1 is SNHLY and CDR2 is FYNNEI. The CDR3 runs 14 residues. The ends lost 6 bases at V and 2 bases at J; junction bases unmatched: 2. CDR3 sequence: CASRHRGPYNEQFF. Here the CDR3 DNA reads TGTGCCAGCAGACACAGGGGGCCCTACAATGAGCAGTTCTTC.

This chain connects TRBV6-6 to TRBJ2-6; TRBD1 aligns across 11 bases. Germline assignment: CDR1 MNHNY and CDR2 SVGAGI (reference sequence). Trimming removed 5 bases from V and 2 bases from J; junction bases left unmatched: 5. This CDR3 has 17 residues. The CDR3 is CASSPRDRGTGANVLTF. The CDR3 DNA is TGTGCCAGCAGTCCCCGGGACAGGGGGACTGGGGCCAACGTCCTGACTTTC.

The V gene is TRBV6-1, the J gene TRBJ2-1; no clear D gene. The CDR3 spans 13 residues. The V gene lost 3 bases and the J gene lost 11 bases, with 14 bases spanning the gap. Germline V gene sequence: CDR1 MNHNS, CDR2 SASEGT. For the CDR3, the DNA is TGTGCCAGCAGTGACAATTTGGGCAACAAGCAGTTCTTC. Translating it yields CASSDNLGNKQFF.

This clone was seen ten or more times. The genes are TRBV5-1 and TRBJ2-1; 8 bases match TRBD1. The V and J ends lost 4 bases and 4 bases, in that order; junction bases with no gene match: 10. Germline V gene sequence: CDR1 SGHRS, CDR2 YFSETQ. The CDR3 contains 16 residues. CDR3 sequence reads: CASSTESGQGYNEQFF. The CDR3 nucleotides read TGCGCCAGCAGCACCGAGAGTGGACAGGGTTACAATGAGCAGTTCTTC.

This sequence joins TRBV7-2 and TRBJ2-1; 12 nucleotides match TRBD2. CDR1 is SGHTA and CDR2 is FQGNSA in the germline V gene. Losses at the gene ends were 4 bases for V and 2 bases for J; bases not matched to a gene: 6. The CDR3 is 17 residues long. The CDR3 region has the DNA TGTGCCAGCAGCTCCAAACTAGCGGGAGGTACCTACAATGAGCAGTTCTTC. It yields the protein CASSSKLAGGTYNEQFF.

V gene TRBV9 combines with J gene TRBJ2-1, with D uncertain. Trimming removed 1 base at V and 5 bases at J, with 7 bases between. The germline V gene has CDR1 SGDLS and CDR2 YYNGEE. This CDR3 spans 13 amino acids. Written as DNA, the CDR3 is TGTGCCAGCAGCGTAAGGCAGGACAATGAGCAGTTCTTC. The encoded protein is CASSVRQDNEQFF. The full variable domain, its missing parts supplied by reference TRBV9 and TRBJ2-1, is DSGVTQTPKHLITATGQRVTLRCSPRSGDLSVYWYQQSLDQGLQFLIQYYNGEERAKGNILERFSAQQFPDLHSELNLSSLELGDSALYFCASSVRQDNEQFFGPGTRLTVL.

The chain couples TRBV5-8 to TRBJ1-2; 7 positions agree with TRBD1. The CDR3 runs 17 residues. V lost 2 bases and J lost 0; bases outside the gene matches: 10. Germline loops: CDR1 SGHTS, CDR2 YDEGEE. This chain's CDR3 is CASSFGTARSSNYGYTF. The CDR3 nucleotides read TGTGCCAGCAGCTTTGGGACAGCCCGATCCTCTAACTATGGCTACACCTTC.